The rows below give T cell receptor beta chains drawn from one sample of a study of T cells in Graves' hyperthyroidism and ophthalmopathy. TCRdb used MiXCR to reprocess the multiplex PCR reads, holding one entry per CDR3 protein. The data hold 140,000 or so distinct CDR3 sequences, with roughly a fifth observed a single time. Sequencing input: blood. The source is a woman between 50 and 59 years old with Graves' hyperthyroidism that later progressed to Graves' ophthalmopathy. Both conserved end residues are part of each CDR3. Each record gives: D gene, clone size, V gene, J gene, CDR3 DNA, CDR3 protein. The D gene is left open where the match is weak. Expanded clones are given a class, and other clones once, few, many or no size at all.

d_gene: -; abundance: many; v_gene: TRBV19; j_gene: TRBJ2-2; CDR3nt: TGTGCCAGTAGTGGCCCCGGACTACTAACGAACACCGGGGAGCTGTTTTTT; CDR3aa: CASSGPGLLTNTGELFF
d_gene: -; abundance: -; v_gene: TRBV19; j_gene: TRBJ2-2; CDR3nt: TGTGCCAGTAGTATCGGCAGGGTAGAGACCGGGGAGCTGTTTTTT; CDR3aa: CASSIGRVETGELFF
d_gene: -; abundance: many; v_gene: TRBV28; j_gene: TRBJ1-1; CDR3nt: TGTGCCAGCAGTTTATTCCGGCAGGGGAACACTGAAGCTTTCTTT; CDR3aa: CASSLFRQGNTEAFF
d_gene: -; abundance: many; v_gene: TRBV28; j_gene: TRBJ1-1; CDR3nt: TGTGCCAGCAGTTTCAGGTCCGTAGCTTTCTTT; CDR3aa: CASSFRSVAFF
d_gene: -; abundance: many; v_gene: TRBV5-1; j_gene: TRBJ2-7; CDR3nt: TGCGCCAGCAGCTTGGAAGGGAGCTACGAGCAGTACTTC; CDR3aa: CASSLEGSYEQYF
d_gene: TRBD1; abundance: -; v_gene: TRBV3-1; j_gene: TRBJ2-3; CDR3nt: TGTGCCAGCAGCCACGACAGGGTGGGGAGCACAGATACGCAGTATTTT; CDR3aa: CASSHDRVGSTDTQYF
d_gene: TRBD2; abundance: many; v_gene: TRBV7-3; j_gene: TRBJ2-1; CDR3nt: TGTGCCAGCAGCTTAAGAGCGGGAGAAAACAATGAGCAGTTCTTC; CDR3aa: CASSLRAGENNEQFF
d_gene: TRBD2; abundance: many; v_gene: TRBV7-2; j_gene: TRBJ2-7; CDR3nt: TGTGCCAGCAGCTTAAGGATAACTGGGCGGGAGGGCCTGTCCGAGCAGTACTTC; CDR3aa: CASSLRITGREGLSEQYF
d_gene: TRBD2; abundance: -; v_gene: TRBV7-2; j_gene: TRBJ2-1; CDR3nt: TGTGCCAGCAGCTTAACCAGCGGCGGGAGGTATGAGCAGTTCTTC; CDR3aa: CASSLTSGGRYEQFF
d_gene: TRBD1; abundance: many; v_gene: TRBV27; j_gene: TRBJ1-2; CDR3nt: TGTGCCAGCAGTCTAGCCGGACAGGGTAACTATGGCTACACCTTC; CDR3aa: CASSLAGQGNYGYTF
d_gene: -; abundance: -; v_gene: TRBV7-3; j_gene: TRBJ2-2; CDR3nt: TGTGCCAGCAGGTCCAAATGGATTAACACCGGGGAGCTGTTTTTT; CDR3aa: CASRSKWINTGELFF
d_gene: TRBD1; abundance: few; v_gene: TRBV7-2; j_gene: TRBJ2-4; CDR3nt: TGTGCCAGCAACCACAGGGGAAACAAAAACATTCAGTACTTC; CDR3aa: CASNHRGNKNIQYF
d_gene: -; abundance: -; v_gene: TRBV7-2; j_gene: TRBJ2-4; CDR3nt: TGTGCCAGCAGCCACCGGGACAATAACCTACAAAACATTCAGTACTTC; CDR3aa: CASSHRDNNLQNIQYF
d_gene: TRBD1; abundance: many; v_gene: TRBV24-1; j_gene: TRBJ1-2; CDR3nt: TGTGCCACCAGTGATTTGGGCCCTGACAGGGACTCTAACTATGGCTACACCTTC; CDR3aa: CATSDLGPDRDSNYGYTF
d_gene: TRBD2; abundance: few; v_gene: TRBV20-1; j_gene: TRBJ2-1; CDR3nt: TGCAGTGCTAGAGAGGAGCGGGGGAGGAATGAGCAGTTCTTC; CDR3aa: CSAREERGRNEQFF
d_gene: -; abundance: many; v_gene: TRBV28; j_gene: TRBJ1-5; CDR3nt: TGTGCCAGCGGGGGGGGCAATCAGCCCCAGCATTTT; CDR3aa: CASGGGNQPQHF
d_gene: TRBD2; abundance: many; v_gene: TRBV11-2; j_gene: TRBJ2-1; CDR3nt: TGTGCCAGCAGCCCCCGACTAGCGGCCTACAATGAGCAGTTCTTC; CDR3aa: CASSPRLAAYNEQFF
d_gene: TRBD1; abundance: many; v_gene: TRBV28; j_gene: TRBJ1-5; CDR3nt: TGTGCCAGCAGTTTAACAGGGGGCGGAAGTCAGCCCCAGCATTTT; CDR3aa: CASSLTGGGSQPQHF
d_gene: -; abundance: -; v_gene: TRBV6-2/TRBV6-3; j_gene: TRBJ2-7; CDR3nt: TGTGCCAGCAGTCTTTCCGGGGCTAGATCAAACGAGCAGTACTTC; CDR3aa: CASSLSGARSNEQYF
d_gene: -; abundance: few; v_gene: TRBV10-3; j_gene: TRBJ1-4; CDR3nt: TGTGCCATCAGTGACAGGGATAATGAAAAACTGTTTTTT; CDR3aa: CAISDRDNEKLFF
d_gene: -; abundance: -; v_gene: TRBV6-6; j_gene: TRBJ1-3; CDR3nt: TGTGCCAGCAGTTACGACGGCTCTGGAAACACCATATATTTT; CDR3aa: CASSYDGSGNTIYF
d_gene: TRBD2; abundance: -; v_gene: TRBV7-2; j_gene: TRBJ2-1; CDR3nt: TGTGCCAGCAGCTACTCCGGGACTAGCGGGAGTCGGGATGAGCAGTTCTTC; CDR3aa: CASSYSGTSGSRDEQFF
d_gene: -; abundance: -; v_gene: TRBV7-9; j_gene: TRBJ2-6; CDR3nt: TGTGCCAGCAGCCCCTCCCTACAAGGGGCCAACGTCCTGACTTTC; CDR3aa: CASSPSLQGANVLTF
d_gene: TRBD1; abundance: -; v_gene: TRBV18; j_gene: TRBJ2-7; CDR3nt: TGTGCCAGCTCACCTGACAGGGTCTCCTACGAGCAGTACTTC; CDR3aa: CASSPDRVSYEQYF
d_gene: TRBD1; abundance: many; v_gene: TRBV7-2; j_gene: TRBJ1-2; CDR3nt: TGTGCCAGCAGCTTCGGGACAGGAAGCTATGGCTACACCTTC; CDR3aa: CASSFGTGSYGYTF
d_gene: -; abundance: -; v_gene: TRBV7-8; j_gene: TRBJ2-7; CDR3nt: TGTGCCAGCAGCTTTGTGGGCCGGCCCGCCGAGCAGTACTTC; CDR3aa: CASSFVGRPAEQYF
d_gene: TRBD2; abundance: many; v_gene: TRBV5-1; j_gene: TRBJ2-3; CDR3nt: TGCGCCAGCAGCTACGCTAGCGGACGCACAGATACGCAGTATTTT; CDR3aa: CASSYASGRTDTQYF
d_gene: -; abundance: many; v_gene: TRBV3-1; j_gene: TRBJ1-1; CDR3nt: TGTGCCAGCAGCCAGAGGGACGGGGAAGCTTTCTTT; CDR3aa: CASSQRDGEAFF
d_gene: -; abundance: -; v_gene: TRBV7-9; j_gene: TRBJ2-1; CDR3nt: TGTGCCAGCAGTTTCCATGGTGGCGAGCAGTTCTTC; CDR3aa: CASSFHGGEQFF